A selection of T cell receptor beta chains follows, all from one sample in a study of pediatric ulcerative colitis. TCRdb's copy holds only in-frame clones and misses some; the assay was immunoSEQ multiplex PCR. Here the sample spans 55,000 to 75,000 clones, 86% being singletons. The sample comprised blood. The receptors shown here come from a boy aged 5-17 years with severe ulcerative colitis. The CDR3 runs from the conserved cysteine through the conserved F or W. The D gene is left open where the match is weak. Size values are once, few and many counts, or a class for expanded clones, and some rows have none.

clone_size,j_call,v_call,d_call,cdr3_nt,cdr3_aa
NA,TRBJ2-3,TRBV13,NA,TGTGCCAGCAGCTTATTTCAAAGGAGGGGCACAGATACGCAGTATTTT,CASSLFQRRGTDTQYF
NA,TRBJ2-5,TRBV6-5,NA,TGTGCCAGCAGTTACCCCCTGGGAAGCCAAGAGACCCAGTACTTC,CASSYPLGSQETQYF
NA,TRBJ2-7,TRBV30,NA,TGTGCCTGGAGTGTACCCAGAGGGAAGGGCTACGAGCAGTACTTC,CAWSVPRGKGYEQYF
NA,TRBJ1-1,TRBV7-2,NA,TGTGCCAGCAGCTTTGTCGCTACTGAAGCTTTCTTT,CASSFVATEAFF
NA,TRBJ2-1,TRBV15,TRBD2,TGTGCCACCAGCAGAGGAGAGCCATTCGGGACTAGCGGGAACCACAATGAGCAGTTCTTC,CATSRGEPFGTSGNHNEQFF
NA,TRBJ2-2,TRBV19,NA,TGTGCCAGCCGACTATTCCCGAGCACCGGGGAGCTGTTTTTT,CASRLFPSTGELFF
NA,TRBJ2-7,TRBV11-3,NA,TGTGCCAGCAGCTTGAGCCCCTCCTACGAGCAGTACTTC,CASSLSPSYEQYF
NA,TRBJ2-6,TRBV18,NA,TGTGCCAGCTCACTCACTATTGGGCAGCTCTCTGGGGCCAACGTCCTGACTTTC,CASSLTIGQLSGANVLTF
NA,TRBJ1-1,TRBV19,NA,TGTGCCAGTAACACCCTCACGGCGAACACTGAAGCTTTCTTT,CASNTLTANTEAFF
NA,TRBJ1-2,TRBV30,NA,TGTGCCTGGAGTGGGGGCGGGGCTCTGAACTATGGCTACACCTTC,CAWSGGGALNYGYTF
NA,TRBJ2-2,TRBV9,NA,TGTGCCAGCAGCGTAGCTGAGGTCCTAGGGGAGCTGTTTTTT,CASSVAEVLGELFF
NA,TRBJ2-2,TRBV2,NA,TGTGCCAGCAGTGCAGAGAACACCGGGGAGCTGTTTTTT,CASSAENTGELFF
NA,TRBJ2-1,TRBV27,NA,TGTGCCAGCAGTCTAAATATAGGACTCTCCTACAATGAGCAGTTCTTC,CASSLNIGLSYNEQFF
NA,TRBJ2-1,TRBV6-6,NA,TGTGCCAGCAGTTACGGACAGATGCAGTTCTTC,CASSYGQMQFF
NA,TRBJ1-1,TRBV10-3,TRBD1,TGTGCCATCACCATCGACAGGGATCACACTGAAGCTTTCTTT,CAITIDRDHTEAFF
NA,TRBJ2-7,TRBV6-1,NA,TGTGCCAGCAGTGAACTACCCCCGGGTTACGAGCAGTACTTC,CASSELPPGYEQYF
NA,TRBJ2-5,TRBV18,TRBD2,TGTGCCAGCTCACCAACGGCCGGGACTAGCACGATAGAGACCCAGTACTTC,CASSPTAGTSTIETQYF
NA,TRBJ2-5,TRBV5-1,NA,TGCGCCAGCAGCTTGGCCTCCCGGGGGACTCTCCAAGAGACCCAGTACTTC,CASSLASRGTLQETQYF
NA,TRBJ2-3,TRBV27,TRBD1,TGTGCCAGCAGTTTCATGGTGCAGGGGGCAACAGATACGCAGTATTTT,CASSFMVQGATDTQYF
NA,TRBJ2-7,TRBV7-3,TRBD2,TGTGCCAGCAGCTTGGGACTAGCGGGTGCCTACGAGCAGTACTTC,CASSLGLAGAYEQYF
NA,TRBJ2-5,TRBV5-6,NA,TGTGCCAGCAGCTTGATAGCCACGGGGATCGAAGAGACCCAGTACTTC,CASSLIATGIEETQYF
NA,TRBJ2-3,TRBV12-5,NA,TGTGCTAGTGGTTTGGGAACTAGCACAGATACGCAGTATTTT,CASGLGTSTDTQYF
NA,TRBJ2-7,TRBV19,NA,TGTGCCAGCCGATTTCGGACAGCGGGGTCCTACGAGCAGTACTTC,CASRFRTAGSYEQYF
NA,TRBJ2-5,TRBV11-2,TRBD2,TGTGCCAGCAGCCAGGGACTAGCGAGCCAAGAGACCCAGTACTTC,CASSQGLASQETQYF
NA,TRBJ1-1,TRBV6-1,NA,TGTGCCAGCTCGACCCAACCTGAGAACACTGAAGCTTTCTTT,CASSTQPENTEAFF
NA,TRBJ2-7,TRBV2,NA,TGTGCCAGCAGTGAAGCCCCGGGACCCAACTACGAGCAGTACTTC,CASSEAPGPNYEQYF
NA,TRBJ2-3,TRBV13,TRBD1,TGTGCCAGCAGCCAGACAGGGGTTGGGACAGATACGCAGTATTTT,CASSQTGVGTDTQYF
NA,TRBJ2-7,TRBV27,TRBD2,TGTGCCAGCAGTTTAGCGGGAGGGCCCAGCGAGCAGTACTTC,CASSLAGGPSEQYF
few,TRBJ1-2,TRBV2,NA,TGTGCCAGCAGTGAATCCGCCGGGGCCTATGGCTACACCTTC,CASSESAGAYGYTF
NA,TRBJ2-5,TRBV27,NA,TGTGCCAGCAGTAACTATTGGGGGCCCCAGACACAAGAGACCCAGTACTTC,CASSNYWGPQTQETQYF
NA,TRBJ2-7,TRBV7-9,TRBD2,TGTGCCAGCAGCGAGGGGACTAGCGGGACTATATCCTACGAGCAGTACTTC,CASSEGTSGTISYEQYF
NA,TRBJ1-1,TRBV30,NA,TGTGCCTGGACCGAGGGAGGTAGTACTGAAGCTTTCTTT,CAWTEGGSTEAFF
NA,TRBJ1-4,TRBV19,NA,TGTGCCAGTAGTACCCACAGGGTCGAAGAAAAACTGTTTTTT,CASSTHRVEEKLFF
NA,TRBJ1-1,TRBV30,NA,TGTGCCTGGAGTGAAATTCAGGGGACAGAAGCTTTCTTT,CAWSEIQGTEAFF
NA,TRBJ2-2,TRBV19,NA,TGTGCCAGTAGGGACAGCCCGAACACCGGGGAGCTGTTTTTT,CASRDSPNTGELFF
NA,TRBJ2-1,TRBV6-5,TRBD2,TGTGCCAGCAGTTACTGGGGACTAGAGGGGGATGAGCAGTTCTTC,CASSYWGLEGDEQFF
NA,TRBJ2-3,TRBV19,NA,TGTGCCAGTAGTGACTCGGGGGTAGATACGCAGTATTTT,CASSDSGVDTQYF
medium-sized,TRBJ2-7,TRBV2,NA,TGTGCCAGCAGTGGGCTCTACGAGCAGTACTTC,CASSGLYEQYF
NA,TRBJ2-1,TRBV4-3,TRBD2,TGCGCCAGCAGCCAAGATCTCACCGGTCTAGCGGGAGTGTACTACAATGAGCAGTTCTTC,CASSQDLTGLAGVYYNEQFF
NA,TRBJ2-7,TRBV4-2,TRBD2,TGTGCCAGCAGCCAAGATCTCCAGCGGGAGGTCCGGGAGCAGTACTTC,CASSQDLQREVREQYF
NA,TRBJ2-7,TRBV11-2,NA,TGTGCCAGCAGCTTAGTATCTAACTCCTACGAGCAGTACTTC,CASSLVSNSYEQYF
NA,TRBJ1-2,TRBV7-2,NA,TGTGCCAGCAGCTTAGACGCCTATGGCTACACCTTC,CASSLDAYGYTF
NA,TRBJ1-4,TRBV5-1,NA,TGCGCCAGCAGCTCCGCGGACCTCGGGGAAAAACTGTTTTTT,CASSSADLGEKLFF
once,TRBJ1-2,TRBV20-1,NA,TGCAGTGCTTACGCTGAGCGTGGCTACACCTTC,CSAYAERGYTF
once,TRBJ2-1,TRBV6-1,NA,TGTGCCAGCAGCCCCAGGGGAGGGCCTTACAATGAGCAGTTCTTC,CASSPRGGPYNEQFF
once,TRBJ2-5,TRBV18,NA,TGTGCCAGCTCGCCCGGGACAAGTTGGGAGACCCAGTACTTC,CASSPGTSWETQYF
once,TRBJ2-3,TRBV11-2,TRBD2,TGTGCCAGCAGCCTCGGACTAGCGGGAGGGGCATTTGATACGCAGTATTTT,CASSLGLAGGAFDTQYF
few,TRBJ1-2,TRBV11-2,NA,TGTGCCAGCAGCTTTATAGGAACAGGCTACACCTTC,CASSFIGTGYTF
NA,TRBJ2-3,TRBV5-1,NA,TGCGCCACCCGGACAGCCGTCACAGATACGCAGTATTTT,CATRTAVTDTQYF
NA,TRBJ2-2,TRBV5-4,NA,TGTGCCAGCAGGTTCGTTGGGGGAGCGAACACCGGGGAGCTGTTTTTT,CASRFVGGANTGELFF
NA,TRBJ1-2,TRBV7-2,NA,TGTGCCAGCAGCTTAGTCCAGGGGAACTATGGCTACACCTTC,CASSLVQGNYGYTF